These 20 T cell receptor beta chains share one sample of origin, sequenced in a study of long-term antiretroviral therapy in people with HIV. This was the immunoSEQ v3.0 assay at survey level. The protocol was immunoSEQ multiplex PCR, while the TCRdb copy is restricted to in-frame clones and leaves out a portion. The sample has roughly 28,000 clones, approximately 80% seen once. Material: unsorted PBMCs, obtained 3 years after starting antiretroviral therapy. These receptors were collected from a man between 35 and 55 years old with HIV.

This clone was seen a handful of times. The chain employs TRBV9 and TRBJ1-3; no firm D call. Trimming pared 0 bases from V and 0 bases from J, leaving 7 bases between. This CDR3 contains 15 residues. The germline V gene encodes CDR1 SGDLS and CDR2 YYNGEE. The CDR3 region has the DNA TGTGCCAGCAGCGTAGGGCCTTCCTCTGGAAACACCATATATTTT. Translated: CASSVGPSSGNTIYF.

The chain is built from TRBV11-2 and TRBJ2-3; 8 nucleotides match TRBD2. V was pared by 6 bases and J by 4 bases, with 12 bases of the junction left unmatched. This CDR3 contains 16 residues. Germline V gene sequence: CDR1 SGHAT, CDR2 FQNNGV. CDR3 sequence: CASRADSGIPPDTQYF. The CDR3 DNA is TGTGCCAGCAGAGCTGATAGCGGGATCCCCCCAGATACGCAGTATTTT.

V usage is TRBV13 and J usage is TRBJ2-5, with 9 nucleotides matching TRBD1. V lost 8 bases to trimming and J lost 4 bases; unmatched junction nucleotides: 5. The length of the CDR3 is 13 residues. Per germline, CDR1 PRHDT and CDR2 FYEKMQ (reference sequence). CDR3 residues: CASGQGHRETQYF. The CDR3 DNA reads TGTGCCAGCGGACAGGGGCACAGAGAGACCCAGTACTTC.

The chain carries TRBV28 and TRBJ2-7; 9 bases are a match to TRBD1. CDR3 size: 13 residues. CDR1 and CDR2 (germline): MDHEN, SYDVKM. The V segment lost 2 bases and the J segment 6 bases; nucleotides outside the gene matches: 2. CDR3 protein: CASSLGTGSEQYF. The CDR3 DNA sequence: TGTGCCAGCAGTTTAGGGACAGGGTCCGAGCAGTACTTC.

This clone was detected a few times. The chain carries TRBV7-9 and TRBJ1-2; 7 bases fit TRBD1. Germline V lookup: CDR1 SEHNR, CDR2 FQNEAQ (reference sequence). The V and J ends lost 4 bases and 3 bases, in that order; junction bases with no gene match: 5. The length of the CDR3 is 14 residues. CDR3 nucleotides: TGTGCCAGCAGCTACCCCGGGACAGACTATGGCTACACCTTC. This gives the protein CASSYPGTDYGYTF.

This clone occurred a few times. DNA for the CDR3: TGCGCCAGCAGCCAAGATGTACAGGGTCCAACTAATGAAAAACTGTTTTTT. Protein: CASSQDVQGPTNEKLFF. This chain uses TRBV4-3 with TRBJ1-4, with TRBD1 as a possible D gene (6 bases). Trimming took 0 bases from V and 0 from J, leaving 11 bases between them. This CDR3 comprises 17 residues. The germline V gene has CDR1 LGHNA and CDR2 YSLEER.

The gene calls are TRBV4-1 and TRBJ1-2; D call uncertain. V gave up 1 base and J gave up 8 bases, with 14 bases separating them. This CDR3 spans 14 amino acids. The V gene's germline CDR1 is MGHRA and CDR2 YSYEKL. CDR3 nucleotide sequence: TGCGCCAGCAGCCAAGCCGGGGTACTTGGGGGCTACACCTTC. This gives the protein CASSQAGVLGGYTF.

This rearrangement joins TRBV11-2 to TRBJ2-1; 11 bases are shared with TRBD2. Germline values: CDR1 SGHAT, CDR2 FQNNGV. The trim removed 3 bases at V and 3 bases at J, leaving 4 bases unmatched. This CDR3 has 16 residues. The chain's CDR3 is CASSLSLAGGYNEQFF. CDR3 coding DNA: TGTGCCAGCAGCTTGTCTCTAGCGGGGGGCTACAATGAGCAGTTCTTC.

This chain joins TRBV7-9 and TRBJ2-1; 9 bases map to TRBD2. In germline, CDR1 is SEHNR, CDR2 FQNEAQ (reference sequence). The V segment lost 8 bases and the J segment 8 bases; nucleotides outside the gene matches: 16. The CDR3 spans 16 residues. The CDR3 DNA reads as TGTGCCAGCTCCTCTAGGCCTAGCGGGACTCGAGATGAGCAGTTCTTC. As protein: CASSSRPSGTRDEQFF.

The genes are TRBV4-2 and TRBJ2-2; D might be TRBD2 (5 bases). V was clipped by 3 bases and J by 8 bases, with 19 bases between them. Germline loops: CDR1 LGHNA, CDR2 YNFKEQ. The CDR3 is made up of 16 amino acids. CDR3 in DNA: TGTGCCAGCAGCCACACGGATCTAGCCTTTGGAGGGGAGCTGTTTTTT. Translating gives CASSHTDLAFGGELFF.

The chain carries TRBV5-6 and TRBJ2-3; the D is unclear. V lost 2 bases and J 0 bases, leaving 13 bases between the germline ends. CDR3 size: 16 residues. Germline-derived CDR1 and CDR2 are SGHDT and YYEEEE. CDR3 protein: CASSFRVTVSTDTQYF. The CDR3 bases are TGTGCCAGCAGCTTTAGAGTGACGGTTAGCACAGATACGCAGTATTTT.

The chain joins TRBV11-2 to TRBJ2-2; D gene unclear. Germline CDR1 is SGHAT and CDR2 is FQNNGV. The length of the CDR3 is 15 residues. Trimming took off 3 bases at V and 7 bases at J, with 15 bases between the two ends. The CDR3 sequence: CASSFLGEDRGELFF. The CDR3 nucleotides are TGTGCCAGCAGCTTCTTAGGCGAAGACCGCGGGGAGCTGTTTTTT.

The CDR3 sequence is CASSILAVTDTQYF. CDR3 DNA sequence: TGTGCCAGTAGTATACTAGCGGTCACAGATACGCAGTATTTT. J is TRBJ2-3 and V is TRBV19; 7 bases line up with TRBD2. Germline-derived CDR1 and CDR2 are LNHDA and SQIVND (reference sequence). V was clipped by 2 bases and J by 2 bases; unmatched bases: 1. This CDR3 region has 14 residues.

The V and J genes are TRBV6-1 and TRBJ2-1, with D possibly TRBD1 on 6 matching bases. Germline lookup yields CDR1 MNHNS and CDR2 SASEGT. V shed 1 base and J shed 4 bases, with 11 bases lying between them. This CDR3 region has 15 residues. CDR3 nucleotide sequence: TGTGCCAGCAGTGAAGTTAGTGGGACATACAATGAGCAGTTCTTC. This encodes CASSEVSGTYNEQFF.

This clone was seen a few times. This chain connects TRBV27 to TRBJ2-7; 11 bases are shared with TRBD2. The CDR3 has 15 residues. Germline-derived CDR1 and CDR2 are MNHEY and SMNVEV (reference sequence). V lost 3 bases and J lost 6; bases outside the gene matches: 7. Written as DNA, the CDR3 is TGTGCCAGCAGTTTTATGACTAGCGGGACTGGCGAGCAGTACTTC. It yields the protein CASSFMTSGTGEQYF.

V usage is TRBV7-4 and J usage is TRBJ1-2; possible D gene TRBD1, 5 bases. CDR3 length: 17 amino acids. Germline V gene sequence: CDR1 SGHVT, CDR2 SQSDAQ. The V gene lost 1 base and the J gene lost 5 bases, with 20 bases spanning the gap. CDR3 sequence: CASSLEGETIGEYGYTF. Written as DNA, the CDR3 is TGTGCCAGCAGCTTAGAAGGGGAGACTATAGGGGAATATGGCTACACCTTC. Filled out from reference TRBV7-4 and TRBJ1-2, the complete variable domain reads GAGVSQSPRYKVAKRGRDVALRCDSISGHVTLYWYRQTLGQGSEVLTYSQSDAQRDKSGRPSGRFSAERPERSVSTLKIQRTEQGDSAVYLCASSLEGETIGEYGYTFGSGTRLTVV.

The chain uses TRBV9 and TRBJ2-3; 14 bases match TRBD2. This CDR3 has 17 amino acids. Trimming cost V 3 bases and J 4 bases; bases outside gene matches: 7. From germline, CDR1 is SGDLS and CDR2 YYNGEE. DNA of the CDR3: TGTGCCAGCAGCGCAAGACTAGCGGGGGGGCGTTCAGATACGCAGTATTTT. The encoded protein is CASSARLAGGRSDTQYF.

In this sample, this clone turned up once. The CDR3 sequence: CASSPETGEMRFF. CDR3 sequence (DNA): TGTGCCAGCTCACCAGAGACAGGGGAGATGCGGTTTTTT. The chain joins TRBV18 to TRBJ1-4; 8 nucleotides align to TRBD1. J lost 16 bases, V lost 2 bases, and 9 bases had no gene match. CDR3 length equals 13 residues. Per the germline V gene, CDR1 is KGHSH and CDR2 is LQKENI.

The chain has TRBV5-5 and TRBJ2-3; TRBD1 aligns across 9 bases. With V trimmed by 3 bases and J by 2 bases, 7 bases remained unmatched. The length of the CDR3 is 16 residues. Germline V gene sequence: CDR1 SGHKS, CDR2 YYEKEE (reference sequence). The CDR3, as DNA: TGTGCCAGCAGCTCTCCGGGACAGGGATCCACAGATACGCAGTATTTT. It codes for CASSSPGQGSTDTQYF. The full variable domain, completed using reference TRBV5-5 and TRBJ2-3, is DAGVTQSPTHLIKTRGQQVTLRCSPISGHKSVSWYQQVLGQGPQFIFQYYEKEERGRGNFPDRFSARQFPNYSSELNVNALLLGDSALYLCASSSPGQGSTDTQYFGPGTRLTVL.

CDR3 DNA: TGTGCCTGGGCGGGAGGGGGCACAGATACGCAGTATTTT. The encoded protein is CAWAGGGTDTQYF. This chain uses TRBV30 with TRBJ2-3; 9 nucleotides agree with TRBD2. CDR1 and CDR2 (germline): GTSNPN, SVGIG (reference sequence). J lost 1 base, V lost 5 bases, and 1 base had no gene match. This CDR3 contains 13 residues.